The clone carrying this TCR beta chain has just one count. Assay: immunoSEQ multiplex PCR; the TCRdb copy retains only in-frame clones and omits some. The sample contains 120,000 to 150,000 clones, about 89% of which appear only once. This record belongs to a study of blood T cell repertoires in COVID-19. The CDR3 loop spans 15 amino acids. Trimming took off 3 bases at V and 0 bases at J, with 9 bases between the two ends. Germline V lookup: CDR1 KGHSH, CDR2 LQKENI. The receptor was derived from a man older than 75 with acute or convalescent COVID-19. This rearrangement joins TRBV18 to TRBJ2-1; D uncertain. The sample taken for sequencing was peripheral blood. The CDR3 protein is CASSPLPSSYNEQFF. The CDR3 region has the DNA TGTGCCAGCTCACCTCTCCCGAGCTCCTACAATGAGCAGTTCTTC.